What follows are 12 T cell receptor beta chains derived from one specimen sequenced in a study of OX40 agonist ivuxolimab in advanced cancers. Profiled with immunoSEQ multiplex PCR; TCRdb holds only in-frame clones, not every one. In the table there are under 45,000 clones, approximately 82% of which are singletons. This material consisted of CD4+ or CD8+ T cells sorted from blood, taken in a trial of the OX40 agonist ivuxolimab. These receptors originate from an adult with an advanced solid tumor such as melanoma, head and neck, liver or kidney cancer.

This clone was counted a single time. A read error may produce the germline difference seen at one junction end. This chain joins TRBV5-4 and TRBJ2-3; 14 nucleotides line up with TRBD2. Germline loops: CDR1 SGHNT, CDR2 YYREEE (reference sequence). This CDR3 region has 15 residues. The CDR3 sequence: CASSLGLAGELGTDF. The DNA for the CDR3 is TGTGCCAGCAGCCTGGGACTAGCGGGAGAGTTGGGTACGGATTTT. Together with reference TRBV5-4 and TRBJ2-3, the CDR3 gives the full variable domain: ETGVTQSPTHLIKTRGQQVTLRCSSQSGHNTVSWYQQALGQGPQFIFQYYREEENGRGNFPPRFSGLQFPNYSSELNVNALELDDSALYLCASSLGLAGELGTDFGPGTRLTVL.

This clone appeared a few times. This sequence joins TRBV6-4 and TRBJ1-2, with a weak D call TRBD1 (5 bases). Germline CDR1 and CDR2: MRHNA and SNTAGT. CDR3 length: 13 amino acids. V was cut by 8 bases and J by 5 bases, with 15 bases left in between. CDR3 sequence: CASSLGGEYGYTF. As DNA, the CDR3 is TGTGCCAGCTCCCTTGGGGGGGAGTATGGCTACACCTTC.

This chain uses TRBV10-3 with TRBJ2-2; D gene ambiguous. V lost 6 bases and J 7 bases, leaving 12 bases between the germline ends. This CDR3 contains 13 residues. Germline loops: CDR1 ENHRY, CDR2 SYGVKD. Here the CDR3 reads CAIRSRLIGELFF. DNA for the CDR3: TGTGCCATCAGGTCTAGGTTGATCGGGGAGCTGTTTTTT.

The chain is built from TRBV7-2 and TRBJ2-1; D might be TRBD1 (5 bases). Germline V CDR1 and CDR2: SGHTA, FQGNSA. The CDR3 extends over 13 amino acids. With 3 bases removed from V and 4 bases from J, the gap between germline ends came to 7 bases. The CDR3 sequence: CASSLGQYNEQFF. As DNA, the CDR3 is TGTGCCAGCAGCTTGGGGCAGTACAATGAGCAGTTCTTC.

This clone has just a few counts. The chain is built from TRBV19 and TRBJ2-1; 9 bases are a match to TRBD1. The V gene's germline CDR1 is LNHDA and CDR2 SQIVND (reference sequence). The junction had 10 bases not matched to a gene; V was cut back by 1 base and J by 9 bases. This CDR3 is 16 amino acids long. The DNA for the CDR3 is TGTGCCAGTAGTATAGTGGCCGGGACAGGGATTCTTGAGCAGTTCTTC. Its translation: CASSIVAGTGILEQFF.

The chain employs TRBV10-3 and TRBJ2-3, with 13 nucleotides matching TRBD2. V was pared by 10 bases and J by 0 bases, with 10 bases of the junction left unmatched. CDR1 and CDR2 from the germline V gene are ENHRY and SYGVKD. CDR3 length: 17 amino acids. The CDR3 reads CATGLAGDEKSTDTQYF. For the CDR3, the DNA is TGTGCCACCGGACTAGCGGGAGATGAAAAAAGCACAGATACGCAGTATTTT.

This clone was recorded only once. The chain joins TRBV7-9 to TRBJ2-7; D tentatively fits TRBD1 or TRBD2 (5 bases each). The V end lost 3 bases, the J end lost 1 base, and 13 bases lay between the germline ends. The CDR3 extends over 15 amino acids. The germline CDR1 and CDR2 sequences are SEHNR and FQNEAQ (reference sequence). Written as DNA, the CDR3 is TGTGCCAGCAGCTTGTCAGGGTGGGGGTCCTACGAGCAGTACTTC. Translating gives CASSLSGWGSYEQYF.

This clone was picked up one time. The chain links TRBV25-1 to TRBJ2-7; 7 bases line up with TRBD1. V was pared by 2 bases and J by 5 bases, with 6 bases of the junction left unmatched. CDR3 length equals 14 residues. Germline CDR1 is MGHDK and CDR2 is SYGVNS. The CDR3 loop is CASSELTTGHEQYF. The CDR3 DNA sequence: TGTGCCAGCAGTGAACTAACGACAGGGCACGAGCAGTACTTC.

The chain joins TRBV19 to TRBJ2-7, with 8 bases fitting TRBD1. Germline V gene lookup returns CDR1 LNHDA and CDR2 SQIVND (reference sequence). The J segment lost 3 bases and the V segment lost 5 bases, leaving 9 bases of the junction unmatched. CDR3 size: 15 residues. The CDR3 spells CASSSAGQGNYEQYF. The CDR3 region has the DNA TGTGCCAGTAGTTCTGCTGGACAGGGCAACTACGAGCAGTACTTC.

To note about this clone: Different DNA sequences within this sample yield the same CDR3. The chain links TRBV9 to TRBJ2-1; 7 nucleotides align to TRBD1. Germline assignment: CDR1 SGDLS and CDR2 YYNGEE. With 3 bases clipped from V and 4 bases from J, the junction kept 7 bases outside the gene matches. This CDR3 contains 15 residues. This chain's CDR3 is CASSAPPGQYNEQFF. CDR3 DNA sequence: TGTGCCAGCAGCGCCCCACCGGGACAGTACAATGAGCAGTTCTTC.

The rearrangement links TRBV7-2 to TRBJ2-7, with 9 bases fitting TRBD1. This CDR3 comprises 14 residues. V gave up 3 bases and J gave up 5 bases; unmatched junction bases: 5. Germline CDR1 and CDR2: SGHTA and FQGNSA. CDR3 sequence (DNA): TGTGCCAGCAGCTTGGATTGGGACAGGGACGAGCAGTACTTC. Amino acids: CASSLDWDRDEQYF. The complete variable domain, with remaining parts taken from reference TRBV7-2 and TRBJ2-7, reads GAGVSQSPSNKVTEKGKDVELRCDPISGHTALYWYRQSLGQGLEFLIYFQGNSAPDKSGLPSDRFSAERTGGSVSTLTIQRTQQEDSAVYLCASSLDWDRDEQYFGPGTRLTVT.

The gene calls are TRBV28 and TRBJ2-7, with 8 nucleotides matching TRBD1. Trimming took 6 bases from V and 3 from J; bases not matched to a gene: 7. Germline V CDR1 and CDR2: MDHEN, SYDVKM. This CDR3 is 14 amino acids long. CDR3 DNA: TGTGCCAGCAGCCCCCTGGACAGGGACTACGAGCAGTACTTC. Its translation is CASSPLDRDYEQYF.